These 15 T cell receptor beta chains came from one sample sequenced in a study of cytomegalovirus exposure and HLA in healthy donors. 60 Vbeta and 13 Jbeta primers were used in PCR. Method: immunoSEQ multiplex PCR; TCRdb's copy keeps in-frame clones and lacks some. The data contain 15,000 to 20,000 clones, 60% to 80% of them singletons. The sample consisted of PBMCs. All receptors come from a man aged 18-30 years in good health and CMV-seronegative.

CDR3 residues: CASSQDPAGGVQETQYF. CDR3 DNA sequence: TGCGCCAGCAGCCAAGATCCTGCGGGAGGGGTCCAAGAGACCCAGTACTTC. The V and J genes are TRBV4-1 and TRBJ2-5; TRBD2 matches 9 bases. J lost 1 base, V lost 0 bases, and 6 bases had no gene match. This CDR3 spans 17 amino acids. CDR1 is MGHRA and CDR2 is YSYEKL in the germline V gene.

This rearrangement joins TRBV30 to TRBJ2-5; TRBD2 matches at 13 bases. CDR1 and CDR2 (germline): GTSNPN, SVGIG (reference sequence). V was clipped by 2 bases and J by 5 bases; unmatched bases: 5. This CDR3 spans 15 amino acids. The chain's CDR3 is CAWSIKTSGRETQYF. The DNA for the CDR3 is TGTGCCTGGAGTATAAAGACTAGCGGGAGGGAGACCCAGTACTTC.

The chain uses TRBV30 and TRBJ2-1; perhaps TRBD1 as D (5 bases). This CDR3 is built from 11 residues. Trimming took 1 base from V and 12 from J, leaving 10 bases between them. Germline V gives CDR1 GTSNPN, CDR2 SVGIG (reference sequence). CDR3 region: CAWSGGEMQFF. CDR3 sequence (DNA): TGTGCCTGGAGTGGGGGCGAGATGCAGTTCTTC.

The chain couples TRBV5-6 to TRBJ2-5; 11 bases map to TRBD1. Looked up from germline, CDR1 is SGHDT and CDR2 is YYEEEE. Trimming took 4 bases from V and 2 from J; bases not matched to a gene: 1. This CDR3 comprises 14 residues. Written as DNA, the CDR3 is TGTGCCAGCAGCCGGGACAGGGGGCAAGAGACCCAGTACTTC. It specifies CASSRDRGQETQYF.

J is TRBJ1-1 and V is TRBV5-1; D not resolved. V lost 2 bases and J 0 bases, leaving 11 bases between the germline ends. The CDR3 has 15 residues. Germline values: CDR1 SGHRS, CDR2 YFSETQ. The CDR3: CASSLVEGMNTEAFF. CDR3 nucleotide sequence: TGCGCCAGCAGCTTAGTGGAGGGCATGAACACTGAAGCTTTCTTT.

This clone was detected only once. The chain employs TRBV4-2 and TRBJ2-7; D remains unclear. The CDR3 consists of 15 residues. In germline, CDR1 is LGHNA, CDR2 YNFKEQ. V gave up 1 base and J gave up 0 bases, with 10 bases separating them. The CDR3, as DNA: TGTGCCAGCAGCCAAGTGTTCCCAGTCTCCTACGAGCAGTACTTC. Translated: CASSQVFPVSYEQYF.

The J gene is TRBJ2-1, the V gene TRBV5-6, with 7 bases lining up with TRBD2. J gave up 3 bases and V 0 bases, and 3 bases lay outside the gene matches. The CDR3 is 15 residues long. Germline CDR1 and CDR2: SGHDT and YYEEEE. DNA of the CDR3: TGTGCCAGCAGCTTGGGCCCTAGCGGCTACAATGAGCAGTTCTTC. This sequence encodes CASSLGPSGYNEQFF.

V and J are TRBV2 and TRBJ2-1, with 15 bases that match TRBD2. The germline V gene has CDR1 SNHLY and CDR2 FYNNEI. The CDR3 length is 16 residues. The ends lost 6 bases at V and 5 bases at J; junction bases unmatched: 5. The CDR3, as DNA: TGTGCCAGCAGCCATCGGACTAGCGGGGGGGACAATGAGCAGTTCTTC. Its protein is CASSHRTSGGDNEQFF.

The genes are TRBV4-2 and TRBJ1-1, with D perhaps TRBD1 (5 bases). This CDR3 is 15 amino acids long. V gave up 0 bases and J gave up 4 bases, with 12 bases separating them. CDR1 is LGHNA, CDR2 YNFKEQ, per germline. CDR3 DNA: TGTGCCAGCAGCCAAGAAGAGGGGCGGGGCACTGAAGCTTTCTTT. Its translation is CASSQEEGRGTEAFF.

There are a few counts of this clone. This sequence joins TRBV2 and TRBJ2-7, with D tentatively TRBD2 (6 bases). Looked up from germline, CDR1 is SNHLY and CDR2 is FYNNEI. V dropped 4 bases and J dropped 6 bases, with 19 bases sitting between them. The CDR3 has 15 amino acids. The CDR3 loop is CASSGMGILASEQYF. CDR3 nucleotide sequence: TGTGCCAGCAGTGGGATGGGGATCCTAGCGAGCGAGCAGTACTTC.

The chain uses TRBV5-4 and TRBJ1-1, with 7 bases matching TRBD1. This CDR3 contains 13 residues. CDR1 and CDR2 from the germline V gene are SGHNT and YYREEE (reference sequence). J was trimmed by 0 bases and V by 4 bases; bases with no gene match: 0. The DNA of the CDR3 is TGTGCCAGCAGCGGGACAGTGAACACTGAAGCTTTCTTT. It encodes CASSGTVNTEAFF.

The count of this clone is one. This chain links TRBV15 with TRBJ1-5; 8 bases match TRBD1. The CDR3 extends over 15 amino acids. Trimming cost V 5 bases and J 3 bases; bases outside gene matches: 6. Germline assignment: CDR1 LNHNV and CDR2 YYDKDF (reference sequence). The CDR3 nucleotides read TGTGCCACCAGCCCCCGGGGACAGGTCAATCAGCCCCAGCATTTT. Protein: CATSPRGQVNQPQHF.

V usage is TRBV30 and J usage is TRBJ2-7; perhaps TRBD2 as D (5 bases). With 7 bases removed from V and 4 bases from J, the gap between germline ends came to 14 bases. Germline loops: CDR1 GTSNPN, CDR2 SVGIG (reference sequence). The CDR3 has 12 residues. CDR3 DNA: TGTGCCTTAAAAAGCGGAAGATACGAGCAGTACTTC. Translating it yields CALKSGRYEQYF.

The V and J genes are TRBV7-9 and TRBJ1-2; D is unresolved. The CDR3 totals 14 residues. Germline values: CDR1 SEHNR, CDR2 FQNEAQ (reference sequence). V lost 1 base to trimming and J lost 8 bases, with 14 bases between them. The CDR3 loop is CASSLDSQVKGYTF. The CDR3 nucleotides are TGTGCCAGCAGCTTAGACAGCCAGGTGAAAGGCTACACCTTC. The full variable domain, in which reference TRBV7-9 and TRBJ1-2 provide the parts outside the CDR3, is DTGVSQNPRHKITKRGQNVTFRCDPISEHNRLYWYRQTLGQGPEFLTYFQNEAQLEKSRLLSDRFSAERPKGSFSTLEIQRTEQGDSAMYLCASSLDSQVKGYTFGSGTRLTVV.

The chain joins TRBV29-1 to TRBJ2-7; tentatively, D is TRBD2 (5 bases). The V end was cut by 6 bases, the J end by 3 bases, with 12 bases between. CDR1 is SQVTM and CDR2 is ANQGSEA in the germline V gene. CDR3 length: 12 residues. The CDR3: CSVGRSGYEQYF. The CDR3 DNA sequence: TGCAGCGTGGGGAGATCCGGCTACGAGCAGTACTTC.